This T cell receptor (beta chain) originates from a study of STAT5B mutations in CD4+ large granular lymphocyte leukemia. V was pared by 4 bases and J by 3 bases, with 12 bases between. Per the germline V gene, CDR1 is SEHNR and CDR2 is FQNEAQ (reference sequence). The CDR3 extends over 14 amino acids. Profiling relied on immunoSEQ multiplex PCR, and the TCRdb table lists in-frame clones only, not all of them. The sample includes 23,000 or so clones, around two thirds of them seen just once. The sample consisted of CD4+ T cells from blood buffy coats. The chain recombines TRBV7-9 with TRBJ1-1, with D maybe TRBD1 (5 bases). The source of this sequence is a human donor in good health. The CDR3 region has the DNA TGTGCCAGCAGCTGGGGCGGATCCCACACTGAAGCTTTCTTT. Its translation: CASSWGGSHTEAFF.